This T cell receptor (beta chain) was recovered during a study of human T cells and chemical hapten exposure. Time point given: patch test 1, 2 weeks after DPC sensitization. The treatment denotes: therapeutic diphenylcyclopropenone sensitization with weekly scalp DPC. The V gene lost 5 bases and the J gene lost 9 bases, with 17 bases spanning the gap. The CDR3 is 15 amino acids. The germline V gene encodes CDR1 SEHNR and CDR2 FQNEAQ (reference sequence). Original processing methods: Samples had a median of about 95,000 TCRs, ranging about 23,224 to 700,000. MiXCR, applied by TCRdb to the RACE reads, yields one record per CDR3 protein. The V and J calls were not made by the authors but by TCRdb's processing. The profile shows 300,000 to 450,000 distinct CDR3 sequences, around 4.8% of them singletons.

Material: whole blood, obtained in connection with sensitization to the hapten diphenylcyclopropenone (DPC). This chain links TRBV7-9 with TRBJ1-6, with D possibly being TRBD1 (6 bases). This sequence was found in a woman aged 50 to 60 with alopecia areata. Some clones in this sample may be carry-over from other donors' samples. In DNA, the CDR3 is TGTGCCAGCAGCGGAGGGGGGGCCGATGGTTCACCCCTCCACTTT. As protein: CASSGGGADGSPLHF.